This TCR beta chain emerged from a study of T cells in women clearing cervical HPV infection. In regard to this clone: Read data end 3 residues before the CDR3 end; the end is taken from the germline J gene.

The CDR3 extends over 17 amino acids. The trim removed 1 base at V and 1 base at J, leaving 10 bases unmatched. The germline V gene encodes CDR1 DFQATT and CDR2 SNEGSKA (reference sequence). The assay was immunoSEQ multiplex PCR, and TCRdb's table has in-frame clones only and misses some. Here the sample table reports tens of thousands of clones. The TCR sequence derives from a woman between 18 and 70 years old with a cervical HPV16 infection that either progressed to CIN3+ or cleared (not recorded which). This chain joins TRBV20-1 and TRBJ1-1, with 9 bases that match TRBD1. The sequenced material came from blood buffy coat. CDR3 in amino acids: CSARAIGQGRKNTEAFF. CDR3 bases read: TGCAGTGCTAGAGCCATAGGACAGGGGAGGAAGAACACTGAA.